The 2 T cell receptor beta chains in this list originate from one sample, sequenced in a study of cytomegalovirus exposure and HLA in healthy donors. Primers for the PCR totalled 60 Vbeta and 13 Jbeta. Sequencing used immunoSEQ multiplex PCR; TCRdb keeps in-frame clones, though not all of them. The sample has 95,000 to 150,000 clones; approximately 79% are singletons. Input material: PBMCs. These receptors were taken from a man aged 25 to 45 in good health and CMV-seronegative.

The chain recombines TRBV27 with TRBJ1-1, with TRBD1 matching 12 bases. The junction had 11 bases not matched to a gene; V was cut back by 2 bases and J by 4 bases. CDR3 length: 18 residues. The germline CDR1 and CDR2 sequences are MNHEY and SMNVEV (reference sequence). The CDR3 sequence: CASSLDPGQGAWGTEAFF. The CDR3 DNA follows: TGTGCCAGCAGTTTAGACCCGGGACAGGGGGCGTGGGGCACTGAAGCTTTCTTT.

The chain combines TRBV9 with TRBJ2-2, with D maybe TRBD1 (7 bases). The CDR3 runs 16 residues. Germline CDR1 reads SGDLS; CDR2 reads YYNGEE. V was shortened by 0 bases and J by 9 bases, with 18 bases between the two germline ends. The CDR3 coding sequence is TGTGCCAGCAGCGTAGAGGCAGGGGGGAGTGTCAGGGAGCTGTTTTTT. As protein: CASSVEAGGSVRELFF.